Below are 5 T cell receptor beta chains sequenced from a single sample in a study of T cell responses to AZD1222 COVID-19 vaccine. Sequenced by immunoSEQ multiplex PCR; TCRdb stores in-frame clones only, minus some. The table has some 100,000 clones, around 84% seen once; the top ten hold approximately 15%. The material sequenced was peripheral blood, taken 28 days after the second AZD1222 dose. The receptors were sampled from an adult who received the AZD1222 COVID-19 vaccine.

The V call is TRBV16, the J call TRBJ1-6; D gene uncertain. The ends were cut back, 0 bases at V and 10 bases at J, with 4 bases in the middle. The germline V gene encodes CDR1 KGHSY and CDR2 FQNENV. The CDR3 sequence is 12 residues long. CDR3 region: CASSQSESPLHF. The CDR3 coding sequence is TGTGCCAGCAGCCAATCTGAATCACCCCTCCACTTT.

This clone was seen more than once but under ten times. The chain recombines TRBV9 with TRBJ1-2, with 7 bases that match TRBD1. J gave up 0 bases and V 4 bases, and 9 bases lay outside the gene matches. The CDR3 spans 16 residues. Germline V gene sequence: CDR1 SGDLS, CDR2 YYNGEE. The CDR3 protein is CASSSDRFSPNYGYTF. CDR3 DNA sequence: TGTGCCAGCAGCTCGGACAGGTTTTCCCCTAACTATGGCTACACCTTC.

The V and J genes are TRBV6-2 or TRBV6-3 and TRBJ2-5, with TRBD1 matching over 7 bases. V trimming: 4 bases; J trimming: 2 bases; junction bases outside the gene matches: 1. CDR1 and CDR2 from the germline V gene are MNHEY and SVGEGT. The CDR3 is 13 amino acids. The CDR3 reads CASSLGQQETQYF. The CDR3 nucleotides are TGTGCCAGCAGTTTGGGACAGCAAGAGACCCAGTACTTC.

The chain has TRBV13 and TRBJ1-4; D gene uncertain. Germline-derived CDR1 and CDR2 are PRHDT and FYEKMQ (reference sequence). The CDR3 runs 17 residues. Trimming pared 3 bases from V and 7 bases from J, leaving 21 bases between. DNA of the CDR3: TGTGCCAGCAGCTTTCGTAACCCACAGAGAAAGAGTGAAAAACTGTTTTTT. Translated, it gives CASSFRNPQRKSEKLFF.

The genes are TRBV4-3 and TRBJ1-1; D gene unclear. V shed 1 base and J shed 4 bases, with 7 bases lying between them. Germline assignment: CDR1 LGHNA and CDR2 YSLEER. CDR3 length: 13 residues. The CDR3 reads CASSQGATTEAFF. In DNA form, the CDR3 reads TGCGCCAGCAGCCAAGGAGCTACCACTGAAGCTTTCTTT.